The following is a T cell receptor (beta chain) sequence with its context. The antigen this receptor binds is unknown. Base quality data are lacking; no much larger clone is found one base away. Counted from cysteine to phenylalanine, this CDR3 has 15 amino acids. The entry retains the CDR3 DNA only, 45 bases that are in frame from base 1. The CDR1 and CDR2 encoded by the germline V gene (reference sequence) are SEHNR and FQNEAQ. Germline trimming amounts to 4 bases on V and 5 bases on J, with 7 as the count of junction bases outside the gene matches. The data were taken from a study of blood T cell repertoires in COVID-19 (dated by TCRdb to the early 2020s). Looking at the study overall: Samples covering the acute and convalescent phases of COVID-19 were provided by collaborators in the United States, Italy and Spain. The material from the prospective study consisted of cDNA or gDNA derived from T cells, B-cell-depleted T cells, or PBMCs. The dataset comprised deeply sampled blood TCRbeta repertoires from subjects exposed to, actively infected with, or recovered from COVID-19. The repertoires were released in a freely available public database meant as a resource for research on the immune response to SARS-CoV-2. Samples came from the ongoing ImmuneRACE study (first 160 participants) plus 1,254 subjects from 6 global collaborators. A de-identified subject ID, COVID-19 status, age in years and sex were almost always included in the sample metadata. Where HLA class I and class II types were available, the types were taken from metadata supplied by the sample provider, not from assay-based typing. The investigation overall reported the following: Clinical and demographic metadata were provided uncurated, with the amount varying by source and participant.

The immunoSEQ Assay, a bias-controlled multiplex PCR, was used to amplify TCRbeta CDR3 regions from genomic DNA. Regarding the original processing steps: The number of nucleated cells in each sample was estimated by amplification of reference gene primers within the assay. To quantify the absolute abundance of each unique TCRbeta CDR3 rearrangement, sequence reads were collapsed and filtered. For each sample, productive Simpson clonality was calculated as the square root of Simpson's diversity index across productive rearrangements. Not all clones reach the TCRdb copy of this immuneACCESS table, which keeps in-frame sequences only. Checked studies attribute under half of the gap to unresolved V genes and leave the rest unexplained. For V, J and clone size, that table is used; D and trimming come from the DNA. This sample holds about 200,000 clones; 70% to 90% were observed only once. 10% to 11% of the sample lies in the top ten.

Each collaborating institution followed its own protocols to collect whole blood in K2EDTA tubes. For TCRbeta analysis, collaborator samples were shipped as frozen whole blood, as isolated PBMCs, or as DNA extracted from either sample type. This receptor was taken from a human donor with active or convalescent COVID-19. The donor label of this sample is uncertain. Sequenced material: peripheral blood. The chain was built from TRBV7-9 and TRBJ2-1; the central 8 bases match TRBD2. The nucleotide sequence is TGTGCCAGCAGCTATCCAGCGGGGGCCGACAATGAGCAGTTCTTC. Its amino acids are CASSYPAGADNEQFF.